This section outlines one T cell receptor beta chain sequence together with its context. The repertoire was sequenced with immunoSEQ multiplex PCR; TCRdb's copy has only in-frame clones and lacks some. The table includes some 100,000 clones, less than 90% detected once. The CDR3 is 16 amino acids. V was cut by 7 bases and J by 0 bases, with 16 bases left in between. From germline, CDR1 is SNHLY and CDR2 FYNNEI. The sample is drawn from a study of OX40 agonist ivuxolimab in advanced cancers. This TCR derives from an adult with an advanced solid tumor such as melanoma, head and neck, liver or kidney cancer. The material was CD4+ or CD8+ T cells sorted from blood, obtained in a trial of the OX40 agonist ivuxolimab. The chain has TRBV2 and TRBJ1-5, with D possibly TRBD1 on 5 matching bases. The CDR3 DNA reads as TGTGCCAGCATCGGGGTCGGGGACCATAGCAATCAGCCCCAGCATTTT. Its translation is CASIGVGDHSNQPQHF.